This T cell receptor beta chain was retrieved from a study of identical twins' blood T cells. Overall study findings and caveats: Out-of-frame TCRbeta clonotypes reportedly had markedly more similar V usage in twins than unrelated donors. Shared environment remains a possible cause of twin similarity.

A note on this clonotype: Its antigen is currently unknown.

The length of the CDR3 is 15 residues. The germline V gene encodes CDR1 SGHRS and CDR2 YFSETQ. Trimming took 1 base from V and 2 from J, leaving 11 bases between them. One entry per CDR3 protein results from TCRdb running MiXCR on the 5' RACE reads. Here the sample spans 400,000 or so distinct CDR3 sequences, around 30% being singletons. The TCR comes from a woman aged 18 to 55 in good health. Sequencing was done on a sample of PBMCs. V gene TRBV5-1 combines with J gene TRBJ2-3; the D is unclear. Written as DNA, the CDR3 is TGCGCCAGCAGCTTGCCTCGAGGTGACACAGATACGCAGTATTTT. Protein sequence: CASSLPRGDTDTQYF.